The TCR beta chain under discussion was sequenced for a study of CD8+ T cells in alopecia areata. At the level of the study: Administration of oral tofacitinib to treated patients was at 5 to 10 mg twice daily.

This CDR3 has 15 amino acids. The germline CDR1 and CDR2 sequences are SQVTM and ANQGSEA. The V segment lost 3 bases and the J segment 6 bases; nucleotides outside the gene matches: 11. Sample treatment: oral pan-JAK inhibitor, 5-10 mg twice daily. PBMC-derived CD4+ and CD8+ T cells were sorted. Investigators isolated RNA and reverse transcribed it into cDNA to act as the sequencing template. Repertoires were generated with immunoSEQ multiplex PCR, while TCRdb's copy carries only in-frame clones and drops some. The sample holds a few hundred thousand clones, around two fifths seen once. As concerns this clone: Its target is unknown.

Findings and limits, study-wide: An increase in clonality over normal scalp was evident in lesional scalp, especially alopecia totalis/universalis. Tofacitinib significantly brought down scalp clonality and expanded CD8+ clones among top 100.

Sequencing used CD4+ T cells sorted from blood, obtained at roughly week 30, from a patient treated with tofacitinib. The V and J genes are TRBV29-1 and TRBJ2-1, with TRBD1 matching over 7 bases. The sequence was obtained from a human donor with alopecia areata. CDR3 sequence reads: CSVEGSRGSSNEQFF. The CDR3 nucleotides are TGCAGCGTTGAGGGCAGCAGGGGGTCGTCCAATGAGCAGTTCTTC.